This TCR beta chain is drawn from a study of blood T cell repertoires in COVID-19. The CDR3 covers 13 residues. Deletions cut 5 bases from V and 2 bases from J, with 9 bases between. The method was immunoSEQ multiplex PCR; TCRdb's version includes in-frame clones alone and lacks a portion of them. Counted here are under 250,000 clones, approximately 90% occurring once; the ten biggest clones make up approximately 2.6%. The source material was peripheral blood. The V gene is TRBV12-3 or TRBV12-4, the J gene TRBJ1-1; tentative D call: TRBD1 (6 bases). The sequence derives from a man aged 30-40 years with COVID-19, enrolled during active disease. The CDR3 loop reads CASSRTENTEAFF. For the CDR3, the DNA is TGTGCCAGCAGTCGGACAGAAAACACTGAAGCTTTCTTT.